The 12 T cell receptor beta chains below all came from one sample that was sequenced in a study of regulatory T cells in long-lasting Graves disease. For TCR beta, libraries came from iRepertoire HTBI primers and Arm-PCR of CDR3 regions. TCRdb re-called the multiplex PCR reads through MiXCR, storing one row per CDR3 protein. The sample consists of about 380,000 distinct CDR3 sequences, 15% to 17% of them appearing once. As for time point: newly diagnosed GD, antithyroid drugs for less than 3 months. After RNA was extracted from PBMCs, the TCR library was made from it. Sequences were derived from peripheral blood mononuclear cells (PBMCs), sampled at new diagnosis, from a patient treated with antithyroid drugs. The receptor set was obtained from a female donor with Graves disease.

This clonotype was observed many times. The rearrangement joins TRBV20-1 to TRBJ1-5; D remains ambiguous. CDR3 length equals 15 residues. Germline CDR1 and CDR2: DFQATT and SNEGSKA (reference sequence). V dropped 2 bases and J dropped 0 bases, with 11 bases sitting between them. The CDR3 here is CSARPDGDSNQPQHF. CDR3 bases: TGCAGTGCTAGACCCGACGGTGATAGCAATCAGCCCCAGCATTTT.

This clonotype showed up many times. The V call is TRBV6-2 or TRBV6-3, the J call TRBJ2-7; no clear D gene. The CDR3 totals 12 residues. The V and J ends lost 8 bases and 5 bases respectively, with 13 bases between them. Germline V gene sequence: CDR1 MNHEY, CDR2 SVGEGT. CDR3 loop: CASEQASHEQYF. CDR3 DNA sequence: TGTGCCAGCGAACAAGCAAGCCACGAGCAGTACTTC.

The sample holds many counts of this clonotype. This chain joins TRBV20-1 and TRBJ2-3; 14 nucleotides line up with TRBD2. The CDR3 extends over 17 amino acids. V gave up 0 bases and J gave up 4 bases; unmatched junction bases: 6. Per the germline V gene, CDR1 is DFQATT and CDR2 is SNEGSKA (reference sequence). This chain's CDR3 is CSARDPGTSGSPDTQYF. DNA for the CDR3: TGCAGTGCTAGAGATCCGGGGACTAGCGGGAGTCCAGATACGCAGTATTTT.

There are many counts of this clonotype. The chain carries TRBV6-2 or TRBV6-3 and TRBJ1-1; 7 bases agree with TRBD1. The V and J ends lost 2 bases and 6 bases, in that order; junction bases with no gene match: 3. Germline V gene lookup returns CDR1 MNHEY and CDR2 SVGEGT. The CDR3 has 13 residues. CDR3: CASSYRGGPEAFF. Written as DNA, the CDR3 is TGTGCCAGCAGTTACAGAGGGGGCCCTGAAGCTTTCTTT.

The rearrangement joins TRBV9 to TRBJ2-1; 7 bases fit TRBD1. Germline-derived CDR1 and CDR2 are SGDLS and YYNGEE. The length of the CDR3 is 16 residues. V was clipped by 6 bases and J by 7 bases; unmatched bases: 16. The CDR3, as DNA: TGTGCCAGCAACCCCCTGGTGACAGGGTGGGAAAATGAGCAGTTCTTC. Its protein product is CASNPLVTGWENEQFF.

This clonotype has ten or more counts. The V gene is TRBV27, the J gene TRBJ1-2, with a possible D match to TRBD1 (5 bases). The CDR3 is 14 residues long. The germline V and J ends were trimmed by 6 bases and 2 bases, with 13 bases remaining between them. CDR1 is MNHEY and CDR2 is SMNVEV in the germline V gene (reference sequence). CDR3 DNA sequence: TGTGCCAGCAGCCCCGGGGCCTCGAACTATGGCTACACCTTC. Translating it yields CASSPGASNYGYTF.

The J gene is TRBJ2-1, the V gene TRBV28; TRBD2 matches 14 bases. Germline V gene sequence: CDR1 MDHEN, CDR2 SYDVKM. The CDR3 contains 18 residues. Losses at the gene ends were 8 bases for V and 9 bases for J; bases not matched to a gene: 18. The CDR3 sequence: CASGPMQIGTSGRSEQFF. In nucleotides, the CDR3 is TGTGCCAGCGGTCCTATGCAGATCGGGACTAGCGGGAGAAGTGAGCAGTTCTTC.

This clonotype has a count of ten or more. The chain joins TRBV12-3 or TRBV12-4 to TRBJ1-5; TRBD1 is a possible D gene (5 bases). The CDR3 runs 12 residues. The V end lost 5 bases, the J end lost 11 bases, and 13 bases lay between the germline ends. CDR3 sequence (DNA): TGTGCCAGCAGTCTGGGGCCCTCGGCCCAGCATTTT. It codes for CASSLGPSAQHF.

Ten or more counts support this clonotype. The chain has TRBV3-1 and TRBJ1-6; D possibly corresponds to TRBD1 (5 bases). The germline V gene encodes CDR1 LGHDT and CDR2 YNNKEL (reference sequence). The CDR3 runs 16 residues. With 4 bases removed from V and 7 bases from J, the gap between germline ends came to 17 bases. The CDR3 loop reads CASSRTSGIQNSPLHF. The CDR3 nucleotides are TGTGCCAGCAGCCGTACATCAGGGATCCAGAATTCACCCCTCCACTTT. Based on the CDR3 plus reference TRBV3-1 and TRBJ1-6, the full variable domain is DTAVSQTPKYLVTQMGNDKSIKCEQNLGHDTMYWYKQDSKKFLKIMFSYNNKELIINETVPNRFSPKSPDKAHLNLHINSLELGDSAVYFCASSRTSGIQNSPLHFGNGTRLTVT.

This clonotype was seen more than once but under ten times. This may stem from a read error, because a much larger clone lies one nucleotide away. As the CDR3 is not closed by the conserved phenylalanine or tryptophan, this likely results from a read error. CDR3 nucleotide sequence: TGTGCCAGCAGCGAATTAGGGACTAGCGGGAGTTATGAGCAGTTCCTC. It specifies CASSELGTSGSYEQFL. V and J are TRBV2 and TRBJ2-1, with 14 bases fitting TRBD2. V dropped 6 bases and J dropped 8; count of bases not matched to a gene: 9. Per germline, CDR1 SNHLY and CDR2 FYNNEI. CDR3 size: 16 residues.

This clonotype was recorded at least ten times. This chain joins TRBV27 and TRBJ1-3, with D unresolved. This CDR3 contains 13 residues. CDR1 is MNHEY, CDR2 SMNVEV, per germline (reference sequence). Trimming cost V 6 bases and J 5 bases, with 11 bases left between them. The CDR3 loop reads CASSPPGRNTIYF. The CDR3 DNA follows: TGTGCCAGCAGCCCCCCGGGGAGAAACACCATATATTTT.

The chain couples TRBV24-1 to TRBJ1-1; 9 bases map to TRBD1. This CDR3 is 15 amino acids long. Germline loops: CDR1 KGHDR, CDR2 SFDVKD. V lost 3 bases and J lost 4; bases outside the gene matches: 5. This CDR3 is CATSDTGGAGTEAFF. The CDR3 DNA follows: TGTGCCACCAGTGATACAGGGGGCGCGGGCACTGAAGCTTTCTTT.